Below are 10 T cell receptor beta chains sequenced from a single sample in a study of CD8 T cells in Susac syndrome. With random hexamers, about 0.5 to 1 ug RNA was reverse transcribed. TCRdb re-called the immunoSEQ multiplex PCR reads through MiXCR, storing one row per CDR3 protein. Among a few hundred thousand distinct CDR3 sequences listed, roughly 93% were seen once. The specimen sequenced was CD4+ T cells from PBMCs. These receptors were taken from a human donor with multiple sclerosis.

The chain carries TRBV4-1 and TRBJ1-1; TRBD1 matches at 7 bases. The CDR3 spans 15 residues. CDR1 and CDR2 from the germline V gene are MGHRA and YSYEKL. V lost 0 bases, J lost 5 bases, and 6 bases stayed unmatched. In DNA, the CDR3 is TGCGCCAGCAGCCAAGAGCAGGGGGTGGGGACTGAAGCTTTCTTT. It encodes CASSQEQGVGTEAFF.

The chain recombines TRBV3-1 with TRBJ1-4; perhaps TRBD1 as D (5 bases). Germline-derived CDR1 and CDR2 are LGHDT and YNNKEL (reference sequence). The CDR3 has 15 amino acids. The V gene lost 5 bases and the J gene lost 6 bases, with 16 bases spanning the gap. The CDR3 sequence is CASSETPGPDEKLFF. CDR3 nucleotides: TGTGCCAGCAGCGAAACCCCGGGGCCCGATGAAAAACTGTTTTTT.

This chain joins TRBV12-3 or TRBV12-4 and TRBJ1-3; 8 bases match TRBD1. This CDR3 is 15 amino acids long. Germline trimming cut 1 base from V and 8 bases from J; bases unmatched to any gene: 7. The CDR3 bases are TGTGCCAGCAGTTTAGGCGGACAGGGTTGGGACACCATATATTTT. Translated: CASSLGGQGWDTIYF.

The gene calls are TRBV4-1 and TRBJ2-2; TRBD2 agrees at 9 bases. There are 17 residues in the CDR3. V lost 0 bases to trimming and J lost 0 bases; unmatched junction nucleotides: 2. The germline CDR1 and CDR2 sequences are MGHRA and YSYEKL. The CDR3 here is CASSQETSGPNTGELFF. As DNA, the CDR3 is TGCGCCAGCAGCCAAGAGACTAGCGGACCGAACACCGGGGAGCTGTTTTTT.

The chain recombines TRBV20-1 with TRBJ2-4, with 7 bases matching TRBD2. The junction had 9 bases not matched to a gene; V was cut back by 4 bases and J by 6 bases. In germline, CDR1 is DFQATT, CDR2 SNEGSKA (reference sequence). The CDR3 contains 14 residues. DNA for the CDR3: TGCAGTGCTACGCCGGGGGGTCGGGGAAACATTCAGTACTTC. Amino acids: CSATPGGRGNIQYF.

The gene calls are TRBV12-5 and TRBJ2-5; 8 bases are shared with TRBD2. J was trimmed by 4 bases and V by 0 bases; bases with no gene match: 7. Germline V gene sequence: CDR1 LGHNT, CDR2 FRNRAP. The CDR3 is made up of 16 amino acids. This CDR3 reads CASGLVGGGPSETQYF. The DNA of the CDR3 is TGTGCTAGTGGTTTGGTAGGCGGGGGGCCATCAGAGACCCAGTACTTC.

J is TRBJ1-1 and V is TRBV29-1; D might be TRBD1 (6 bases). V lost 4 bases to trimming and J lost 8 bases, with 11 bases between them. The CDR3 spans 11 residues. Per the germline V gene, CDR1 is SQVTM and CDR2 is ANQGSEA. This CDR3 is CSVVTGLEAFF. The CDR3 DNA reads TGCAGCGTTGTAACAGGGTTGGAAGCTTTCTTT.

The chain carries TRBV6-2 or TRBV6-3 and TRBJ1-1; D remains ambiguous. The V gene lost 2 bases and the J gene lost 8 bases, with 9 bases spanning the gap. The CDR3 consists of 12 residues. CDR1 is MNHEY and CDR2 is SVGEGT in the germline V gene. CDR3: CASSYPTGEAFF. The CDR3, as DNA: TGTGCCAGCAGTTACCCGACTGGCGAAGCTTTCTTT.

This clonotype was detected once. The chain uses TRBV6-5 and TRBJ2-7; tentatively, D is TRBD1 (5 bases). The CDR3 runs to 16 residues. Trimming shortened V by 0 bases and J by 0 bases, and 12 bases separated the two germline ends. From germline, CDR1 is MNHEY and CDR2 SVGAGI. CDR3 sequence (DNA): TGTGCCAGCAGTTACTCGCTGGACACGAGCTCCTACGAGCAGTACGTC. Its protein is CASSYSLDTSSYEQYV.

The chain combines TRBV10-1 with TRBJ2-5; 15 bases match TRBD2. The junction had 8 bases not matched to a gene; V was cut back by 6 bases and J by 12 bases. Looked up from germline, CDR1 is WNHNN and CDR2 is SYGVQD (reference sequence). The CDR3 totals 14 residues. CDR3 protein: CASSEGLAGGQKYF. The CDR3 nucleotides read TGCGCCAGCAGCGAGGGACTAGCGGGAGGTCAGAAGTACTTC.